What follows are 20 T cell receptor beta chains derived from one specimen sequenced in a study of blood T cells in healthy people across ages. The authors ran a second PCR of 7 to 11 cycles using a sample-barcoded 5' primer and a J-beta primer mix. Each CDR3 protein is one row after TCRdb ran MiXCR on the 5' RACE reads. The table shows 650,000 to 1,000,000 distinct CDR3 sequences, with around 36% occurring only once. The sample comprised blood. Source of these receptors: a young man in good health.

This chain uses TRBV7-8 with TRBJ2-5; no firm D call. CDR1 is SGHVS, CDR2 FQNEAQ, per germline. CDR3 length equals 15 residues. Trimming pared 5 bases from V and 1 base from J, leaving 14 bases between. Here the CDR3 reads CASSRGFWSQETQYF. The CDR3 nucleotides are TGTGCCAGCAGCCGCGGTTTTTGGAGCCAAGAGACCCAGTACTTC. The full variable domain, with the rest looked up from reference TRBV7-8 and TRBJ2-5, is GAGVSQSPRYKVAKRGQDVALRCDPISGHVSLFWYQQALGQGPEFLTYFQNEAQLDKSGLPSDRFFAERPEGSVSTLKIQRTQQEDSAVYLCASSRGFWSQETQYFGPGTRLLVL.

This clonotype was observed a handful of times. The chain employs TRBV20-1 and TRBJ2-5; D is unresolved. Germline V CDR1 and CDR2: DFQATT, SNEGSKA (reference sequence). V gave up 6 bases and J gave up 1 base, with 9 bases separating them. The CDR3 length is 12 residues. This CDR3 reads CSALHSQETQYF. CDR3 DNA sequence: TGCAGTGCGTTACACAGCCAAGAGACCCAGTACTTC.

The V and J genes are TRBV7-3 and TRBJ2-3; no definite D call. Between the trimmed V and J ends, which lost 5 bases and 6 bases, there was a span of 15 bases. CDR3 length equals 14 residues. CDR1 and CDR2 from the germline V gene are SGHTA and FQGTGA. As DNA, the CDR3 is TGTGCCAGCAGCGACCCCGACTTGCCGGATACGCAGTATTTT. Translation: CASSDPDLPDTQYF. Filled out from reference TRBV7-3 and TRBJ2-3, the complete variable domain reads GAGVSQTPSNKVTEKGKYVELRCDPISGHTALYWYRQSLGQGPEFLIYFQGTGAADDSGLPNDRFFAVRPEGSVSTLKIQRTERGDSAVYLCASSDPDLPDTQYFGPGTRLTVL.

This rearrangement joins TRBV13 to TRBJ1-1, with D perhaps TRBD1 (6 bases). Per the germline V gene, CDR1 is PRHDT and CDR2 is FYEKMQ (reference sequence). This CDR3 has 14 amino acids. The V and J ends lost 8 bases and 0 bases respectively, with 13 bases between them. The CDR3 reads CASSEDSMNTEAFF. Written as DNA, the CDR3 is TGTGCCAGCTCAGAGGACAGCATGAACACTGAAGCTTTCTTT.

Note on this clonotype: At one of its ends the junction is not consistent with the germline gene, which may arise from a read error. The gene calls are TRBV20-1 and TRBJ2-3; 7 bases agree with TRBD2. This CDR3 region has 11 residues. Germline lookup yields CDR1 DFQATT and CDR2 SNEGSKA (reference sequence). In nucleotides, the CDR3 is TGCAGTGCGGAGCGGGGAGATATGCAGTATTTT. Encoded protein: CSAERGDMQYF.

The chain joins TRBV27 to TRBJ2-3, with 8 bases aligning to TRBD2. V dropped 7 bases and J dropped 4; count of bases not matched to a gene: 10. This CDR3 comprises 15 residues. Germline V gene sequence: CDR1 MNHEY, CDR2 SMNVEV (reference sequence). In DNA, the CDR3 is TGTGCCAGCACCTTAGCGGGGCTGGGAGCAGATACGCAGTATTTT. The encoded protein is CASTLAGLGADTQYF.

The chain recombines TRBV20-1 with TRBJ1-2; 9 bases are a match to TRBD1. The CDR3 extends over 13 amino acids. CDR1 is DFQATT, CDR2 SNEGSKA, per germline (reference sequence). The ends lost 4 bases at V and 7 bases at J; junction bases unmatched: 7. The CDR3 region has the DNA TGCAGTGCTACTACAGGGGGCGCGTCTGGCTACACCTTC. It encodes CSATTGGASGYTF.

This clonotype has only a few counts. The chain couples TRBV29-1 to TRBJ2-3; no clear D gene. V gave up 3 bases and J gave up 5 bases, with 15 bases separating them. Per the germline V gene, CDR1 is SQVTM and CDR2 is ANQGSEA. The CDR3 covers 14 residues. This CDR3 reads CSVDSRLAGDTQYF. Here the CDR3 DNA reads TGCAGCGTTGATAGCCGGTTAGCCGGAGATACGCAGTATTTT.

This clonotype was observed a handful of times. The V gene is TRBV7-9, the J gene TRBJ2-7; TRBD1 agrees at 9 bases. The CDR3 covers 15 residues. The germline V gene has CDR1 SEHNR and CDR2 FQNEAQ (reference sequence). V shed 6 bases, J shed 0 bases, and the junction held 6 bases outside the gene matches. The chain's CDR3 is CASRPWDRDSYEQYF. The CDR3 region has the DNA TGTGCCAGCAGACCTTGGGACAGGGACTCCTACGAGCAGTACTTC.

Details on this clonotype: Germline is not matched at one junction end, which may reflect a read error. The chain employs TRBV25-1 and TRBJ1-1, with D unresolved. The germline V gene has CDR1 MGHDK and CDR2 SYGVNS. The CDR3 length is 14 residues. The CDR3 region has the DNA TGTGCCAGCAGCGAATGGGCAGGCTGCACTGAAGCTTTCTTT. As protein: CASSEWAGCTEAFF.

About this clonotype itself: Compared with germline, one end of the junction differs, possibly owing to a read error. V gene TRBV20-1 combines with J gene TRBJ1-5; a possible D gene is TRBD1 (5 bases). The CDR3 is made up of 15 amino acids. The germline V gene has CDR1 DFQATT and CDR2 SNEGSKA (reference sequence). CDR3 sequence (DNA): TGCAGTGCTATTTTTGAACAGGCGAGCAATCGGCCCCAGCATTTT. Translation: CSAIFEQASNRPQHF.

The chain carries TRBV5-1 and TRBJ1-1; 7 positions match TRBD1. With 4 bases clipped from V and 1 base from J, the junction kept 4 bases outside the gene matches. Germline values: CDR1 SGHRS, CDR2 YFSETQ. This CDR3 spans 14 amino acids. The CDR3 spells CASSTGTENTEAFF. The CDR3 DNA follows: TGCGCCAGCAGCACCGGGACAGAGAACACTGAAGCTTTCTTT.

The chain recombines TRBV7-9 with TRBJ2-4; 11 bases map to TRBD2. The J call may not be correct, given that the DNA end is closer to TRBJ2-7. This CDR3 contains 18 residues. The V gene's germline CDR1 is SEHNR and CDR2 FQNEAQ (reference sequence). CDR3: CASSLRWETSGGSYEQYF. The DNA for the CDR3 is TGTGCCAGCAGCTTACGATGGGAAACTAGCGGGGGCTCCTACGAGCAGTACTTC.

The rearrangement links TRBV5-5 to TRBJ1-5; TRBD1 is a possible D gene (5 bases). Between the trimmed V and J ends, which lost 0 bases and 3 bases, there was a span of 10 bases. CDR1 is SGHKS and CDR2 is YYEKEE in the germline V gene (reference sequence). The CDR3 runs to 15 residues. The CDR3 region is CASSLGGAVNQPQHF. CDR3 DNA: TGTGCCAGCAGCTTGGGTGGGGCGGTCAATCAGCCCCAGCATTTT. Using reference TRBV5-5 and TRBJ1-5 for the parts outside the CDR3, the full variable domain is DAGVTQSPTHLIKTRGQQVTLRCSPISGHKSVSWYQQVLGQGPQFIFQYYEKEERGRGNFPDRFSARQFPNYSSELNVNALLLGDSALYLCASSLGGAVNQPQHFGDGTRLSIL.

The chain employs TRBV13 and TRBJ2-1, with D possibly called TRBD1 or TRBD2 (6 bases each). CDR1 and CDR2 (germline): PRHDT, FYEKMQ (reference sequence). V lost 5 bases and J 6 bases, leaving 17 bases between the germline ends. The CDR3 loop spans 15 amino acids. The CDR3 is CASSPQSGACNEQFF. CDR3 DNA: TGTGCCAGCAGCCCCCAATCGGGGGCCTGCAATGAGCAGTTCTTC.

This clonotype was seen a single time. This could be a read error, since a much larger clone is one nucleotide away. The chain is built from TRBV4-3 and TRBJ1-2; TRBD1 aligns across 7 bases. The germline V gene encodes CDR1 LGHNA and CDR2 YSLEER. The CDR3 sequence is 14 residues long. The CDR3 loop reads CANSLKDRNYGYTF. CDR3 nucleotides: TGCGCCAACAGCCTCAAGGACAGGAACTATGGCTACACCTTC.

The CDR3 bases are TGTGCCAGCAGCCGCCATCCGGGCGATACGCAGTATTTT. Translating gives CASSRHPGDTQYF. This chain uses TRBV14 with TRBJ2-3, with D unresolved. The V gene lost 4 bases and the J gene lost 6 bases, with 11 bases spanning the gap. This CDR3 region has 13 residues. Germline assignment: CDR1 SGHDN and CDR2 FVKESK.

As to this clonotype: One junction end does not reproduce the germline sequence, and a read error may be involved. This chain joins TRBV20-1 and TRBJ2-7, with 10 bases lining up with TRBD1. The CDR3 has 13 residues. The germline CDR1 and CDR2 sequences are DFQATT and SNEGSKA (reference sequence). The CDR3 loop reads CSAKTGGLYGQYF. The CDR3 DNA sequence: TGCAGTGCTAAGACAGGGGGCTTGTACGGGCAGTACTTC.

The chain uses TRBV15 and TRBJ1-5; possible D gene TRBD1, 6 bases. Germline loops: CDR1 LNHNV, CDR2 YYDKDF (reference sequence). Between the trimmed V and J ends, which lost 0 bases and 6 bases, there was a span of 12 bases. CDR3 length: 15 amino acids. In DNA form, the CDR3 reads TGTGCCACCAGCAGAGATATCACAGGGCTTCAGCCCCAGCATTTT. It encodes CATSRDITGLQPQHF.

This clonotype has ten or more counts. The chain links TRBV5-1 to TRBJ1-2, with 11 bases identical to TRBD1. CDR1 and CDR2 (germline): SGHRS, YFSETQ. The CDR3 has 17 amino acids. V lost 0 bases and J lost 6; bases outside the gene matches: 10. This chain's CDR3 is CASSLVGTGGSKNGYTF. The CDR3 nucleotides read TGCGCCAGCAGCTTGGTCGGGACAGGGGGTTCGAAGAATGGCTACACCTTC.